The 15 T cell receptor beta chains below were found in one sample sequenced in a study of cytomegalovirus exposure and HLA in healthy donors. Sequencing was performed with immunoSEQ multiplex PCR; in TCRdb, only in-frame clones are kept and a portion is missing. Of some 130,000 clones in the sample, about 80% were seen once. The material sequenced was PBMCs. The receptors come from a man aged 30-40 years in good health and CMV-seropositive.

This chain links TRBV6-4 with TRBJ2-3; TRBD2 aligns across 11 bases. CDR1 and CDR2 from the germline V gene are MRHNA and SNTAGT. The CDR3 runs to 18 residues. V was clipped by 0 bases and J by 1 base; unmatched bases: 6. The CDR3 is CASSDSWLAGGGTDTQYF. As DNA, the CDR3 is TGTGCCAGCAGTGACTCGTGGCTAGCGGGGGGCGGCACAGATACGCAGTATTTT.

The chain is built from TRBV18 and TRBJ2-2; TRBD1 matches at 7 bases. The CDR3 contains 14 residues. With 2 bases clipped from V and 5 bases from J, the junction kept 2 bases outside the gene matches. Per germline, CDR1 KGHSH and CDR2 LQKENI. The CDR3 nucleotides are TGTGCCAGCTCACCAGCGACAGGGACCGGGGAGCTGTTTTTT. Amino acids: CASSPATGTGELFF.

The chain recombines TRBV18 with TRBJ2-6; D perhaps matches TRBD1 (7 bases). Germline-derived CDR1 and CDR2 are KGHSH and LQKENI. This CDR3 contains 18 residues. Deletions cut 0 bases from V and 0 bases from J, with 12 bases between. CDR3 in DNA: TGTGCCAGCTCACCACCGCGGCAGGGGGGCTCTGGGGCCAACGTCCTGACTTTC. Protein: CASSPPRQGGSGANVLTF.

The rearrangement links TRBV6-5 to TRBJ1-5; D is undetermined. Trimming pared 0 bases from V and 5 bases from J, leaving 5 bases between. The CDR3 has 13 residues. In germline, CDR1 is MNHEY, CDR2 SVGAGI. The CDR3 nucleotides are TGTGCCAGCAGTTACTCGCGGGATCAGCCCCAGCATTTT. This codes for CASSYSRDQPQHF.

This clone was recorded only once. This chain joins TRBV18 and TRBJ1-1; D may be TRBD1 (6 bases). From germline, CDR1 is KGHSH and CDR2 LQKENI. The V end lost 3 bases, the J end lost 9 bases, and 11 bases lay between the germline ends. This CDR3 has 12 amino acids. The CDR3 bases are TGTGCCAGCTCACCCCTGGACAGACAAGCTTTCTTT. Translated: CASSPLDRQAFF. Full variable domain (remainder filled in from reference TRBV18 and TRBJ1-1): NAGVMQNPRHLVRRRGQEARLRCSPMKGHSHVYWYRQLPEEGLKFMVYLQKENIIDESGMPKERFSAEFPKEGPSILRIQQVVRGDSAAYFCASSPLDRQAFFGQGTRLTVV.

The rearrangement links TRBV5-4 to TRBJ2-5; D ambiguous. This CDR3 spans 12 amino acids. V was shortened by 2 bases and J by 7 bases, with 9 bases between the two germline ends. CDR1 is SGHNT and CDR2 is YYREEE in the germline V gene (reference sequence). The CDR3 DNA reads TGTGCCAGCAGCTTAAACGAGCTGACCCAGTACTTC. It translates to CASSLNELTQYF.

The chain joins TRBV9 to TRBJ2-1; 8 nucleotides match TRBD2. Germline assignment: CDR1 SGDLS and CDR2 YYNGEE. This CDR3 has 15 amino acids. V dropped 2 bases and J dropped 8; count of bases not matched to a gene: 9. The CDR3 spells CASSVQAGVGHEQFF. CDR3 sequence (DNA): TGTGCCAGCAGCGTGCAAGCGGGAGTAGGCCATGAGCAGTTCTTC.

J is TRBJ1-2 and V is TRBV2; 7 positions match TRBD1. V shed 6 bases, J shed 4 bases, and the junction held 8 bases outside the gene matches. CDR3 length: 14 residues. Germline assignment: CDR1 SNHLY and CDR2 FYNNEI. DNA for the CDR3: TGTGCCAGCAGAGTCTCCGGGACAGCCTATGGCTACACCTTC. It encodes CASRVSGTAYGYTF. The full variable domain, its missing parts supplied by reference TRBV2 and TRBJ1-2, is EPEVTQTPSHQVTQMGQEVILRCVPISNHLYFYWYRQILGQKVEFLVSFYNNEISEKSEIFDDQFSVERPDGSNFTLKIRSTKLEDSAMYFCASRVSGTAYGYTFGSGTRLTVV.

The rearrangement joins TRBV5-5 to TRBJ1-5; 9 nucleotides align to TRBD1. The trim removed 2 bases at V and 7 bases at J, leaving 7 bases unmatched. Germline CDR1 reads SGHKS; CDR2 reads YYEKEE (reference sequence). The CDR3 covers 15 residues. CDR3 bases: TGTGCCAGCAGCTTAAATACAGGGGGCATCCAGCCCCAGCATTTT. Protein product: CASSLNTGGIQPQHF.

The J gene is TRBJ2-7, the V gene TRBV18; 12 bases line up with TRBD2. The CDR3 extends over 15 amino acids. Trimming took 6 bases from V and 6 from J; bases not matched to a gene: 9. The V gene's germline CDR1 is KGHSH and CDR2 LQKENI. The chain's CDR3 is CASSPGLAGLAEQYF. CDR3 in DNA: TGTGCCAGCTCGCCTGGACTAGCGGGATTAGCCGAGCAGTACTTC.

The chain uses TRBV28 and TRBJ1-5; 10 bases are a match to TRBD1. Germline values: CDR1 MDHEN, CDR2 SYDVKM. V dropped 8 bases and J dropped 3; count of bases not matched to a gene: 10. This CDR3 has 16 residues. The CDR3 nucleotides are TGTGCCAGCCACGGAAACGGACAGGGGGTCAATCAGCCCCAGCATTTT. Translating gives CASHGNGQGVNQPQHF.

The chain couples TRBV25-1 to TRBJ2-3; TRBD1 agrees at 9 bases. Germline V gene data show CDR1 as MGHDK and CDR2 as SYGVNS. The CDR3 covers 15 residues. With 3 bases clipped from V and 1 base from J, the junction kept 2 bases outside the gene matches. CDR3 in DNA: TGTGCCAGCAGTGACCGGGACAGGGGCACAGATACGCAGTATTTT. Its protein is CASSDRDRGTDTQYF. Drawing the rest from reference TRBV25-1 and TRBJ2-3, the complete variable domain is EADIYQTPRYLVIGTGKKITLECSQTMGHDKMYWYQQDPGMELHLIHYSYGVNSTEKGDLSSESTVSRIRTEHFPLTLESARPSHTSQYLCASSDRDRGTDTQYFGPGTRLTVL.

The chain has TRBV19 and TRBJ2-2; 7 positions agree with TRBD1. V trimming: 7 bases; J trimming: 2 bases; junction bases outside the gene matches: 4. The length of the CDR3 is 14 residues. Germline CDR1 reads LNHDA; CDR2 reads SQIVND (reference sequence). As DNA, the CDR3 is TGTGCCAGTAAGGGGACAGTAAACACCGGGGAGCTGTTTTTT. Encoded protein: CASKGTVNTGELFF.

The CDR3 loop is CASSLADYTQYF. The DNA of the CDR3 is TGCGCCAGCAGCTTGGCAGACTATACGCAGTATTTT. The chain links TRBV5-1 to TRBJ2-3; D remains unclear. The V gene lost 0 bases and the J gene lost 7 bases, with 6 bases spanning the gap. The germline V gene encodes CDR1 SGHRS and CDR2 YFSETQ. This CDR3 region has 12 residues.

V gene TRBV13 combines with J gene TRBJ1-4, with TRBD1 matching over 9 bases. The germline gives CDR1 PRHDT, CDR2 FYEKMQ (reference sequence). This CDR3 is built from 17 residues. After removal of 4 bases from V and 8 bases from J, the junction contained 14 bases not matched to a gene. The CDR3 reads CASSSRTGALSEEKLFF. The CDR3 DNA is TGTGCCAGCAGCTCCCGGACAGGGGCCCTTTCGGAGGAAAAACTGTTTTTT.